Shown below are 9 T cell receptor beta chains from a single sample sequenced in a study of shared clonotypes between healthy human individuals. Naive CD8 populations comprised CD45RO-negative cells positively selected for CCR7, excluding terminally differentiated effector memory CD45RA+ cells. The assay was immunoSEQ multiplex PCR, and TCRdb's table has in-frame clones only and misses some. The sample records 1.5 million to 2.5 million clones, roughly 95% being singletons. Sequenced sample: naive CD8+ T cells sorted from blood. Receptors were obtained from a man between 18 and 35 years old in good health.

The gene calls are TRBV4-1 and TRBJ2-3; 7 bases align to TRBD1. With V trimmed by 1 base and J by 6 bases, 4 bases remained unmatched. The CDR3 loop spans 14 amino acids. From germline, CDR1 is MGHRA and CDR2 YSYEKL. The CDR3 reads CASSQAGGLDTQYF. Here the CDR3 DNA reads TGCGCCAGCAGCCAAGCAGGGGGTCTGGATACGCAGTATTTT.

The chain employs TRBV30 and TRBJ2-7; TRBD1 matches at 7 bases. V lost 3 bases and J lost 5; bases outside the gene matches: 7. The V gene's germline CDR1 is GTSNPN and CDR2 SVGIG (reference sequence). The CDR3 is made up of 13 amino acids. CDR3 loop: CAWSPTGSHEQYF. CDR3 nucleotides: TGTGCCTGGAGCCCGACAGGGTCCCACGAGCAGTACTTC. The whole variable domain, remainder taken from reference TRBV30 and TRBJ2-7, is SQTIHQWPATLVQPVGSPLSLECTVEGTSNPNLYWYRQAAGRGLQLLFYSVGIGQISSEVPQNLSASRPQDRQFILSSKKLLLSDSGFYLCAWSPTGSHEQYFGPGTRLTVT.

The rearrangement links TRBV5-6 to TRBJ1-3; D uncertain. This CDR3 is built from 13 residues. The germline V gene encodes CDR1 SGHDT and CDR2 YYEEEE. The germline V and J ends were trimmed by 2 bases and 2 bases, with 5 bases remaining between them. The DNA of the CDR3 is TGTGCCAGCAGCTTCTTCGCTGGAAACACCATATATTTT. Encoded protein: CASSFFAGNTIYF.

The chain links TRBV7-8 to TRBJ1-5; 9 nucleotides agree with TRBD1. V dropped 5 bases and J dropped 1; count of bases not matched to a gene: 15. The CDR3 is made up of 19 amino acids. CDR1 SGHVS and CDR2 FQNEAQ come from the germline V gene. This CDR3 reads CASSPKPGQGYFSNQPQHF. CDR3 DNA sequence: TGTGCCAGCAGCCCAAAGCCGGGACAGGGTTATTTCAGCAATCAGCCCCAGCATTTT.

This sequence joins TRBV6-6 and TRBJ1-2; D is uncertain. Germline-derived CDR1 and CDR2 are MNHNY and SVGAGI (reference sequence). The CDR3 extends over 14 amino acids. Between the trimmed V and J ends, which lost 2 bases and 1 base, there was a span of 8 bases. For the CDR3, the DNA is TGTGCCAGCAGTTACCTCGGCCTTAACTATGGCTACACCTTC. Translation: CASSYLGLNYGYTF.

The chain carries TRBV15 and TRBJ2-6; TRBD2 might be the D (5 bases). Germline CDR1 is LNHNV and CDR2 is YYDKDF (reference sequence). V was shortened by 5 bases and J by 6 bases, with 11 bases between the two germline ends. CDR3 length: 14 residues. This CDR3 is CATSRPAAANVLTF. Here the CDR3 DNA reads TGTGCCACCAGCCGGCCAGCGGCGGCCAACGTCCTGACTTTC.

CDR3 DNA: TGTGCCAGCAGTTTCAGGGGGAGGAACATTCAGTACTTC. Encoded protein: CASSFRGRNIQYF. This chain connects TRBV28 to TRBJ2-4; tentative D call: TRBD1 (7 bases). The CDR3 spans 13 residues. Trimming cost V 3 bases and J 7 bases, with 10 bases left between them. CDR1 is MDHEN and CDR2 is SYDVKM in the germline V gene.

V and J are TRBV9 and TRBJ2-3; D is uncertain. Germline CDR1 reads SGDLS; CDR2 reads YYNGEE. The V gene lost 0 bases and the J gene lost 4 bases, with 9 bases spanning the gap. The CDR3 runs 14 residues. CDR3 residues: CASSVDGDSDTQYF. The DNA for the CDR3 is TGTGCCAGCAGCGTAGATGGAGATTCAGATACGCAGTATTTT.

About this clone: The sample has other DNA sequences that encode this CDR3 too. The genes are TRBV27 and TRBJ1-5; maybe TRBD1 (6 bases). Trimming left V 5 bases short and J 1 base short, with 9 bases between. Germline V lookup: CDR1 MNHEY, CDR2 SMNVEV (reference sequence). CDR3 length equals 14 residues. CDR3 loop: CASSPGQSNQPQHF. In DNA form, the CDR3 reads TGTGCCAGCAGTCCAGGACAGAGCAATCAGCCCCAGCATTTT.